This T cell receptor (beta chain) was identified in a study of shared clonotypes between healthy human individuals. About the research overall: Each donor's CD8 memory used one plate, CD8 naive two, each CD4 subset three. Study-level findings and limits: In general, naive subsets displayed greater estimated richness than memory subsets did. Clonotype sharing among the donors was expected to vary with sequencing depth.

Clones were sequenced by immunoSEQ multiplex PCR, and TCRdb holds only the in-frame ones, with some missing. The data show about 2,200,000 clones, 85% to 95% seen once. The V and J ends lost 0 bases and 4 bases respectively, with 11 bases between them. The CDR3 runs 15 residues. Germline lookup yields CDR1 LGHNA and CDR2 YNFKEQ. CD45RO-negative cells were positively selected for CCR7, leaving out terminally differentiated effector memory CD45RA+ cells. Each of the donors was a healthy adult who was HIV-negative and had not had a recent acute infection or vaccination. Note on this clone: Antigen unknown.

The chain carries TRBV4-2 and TRBJ2-3; a weak D match, TRBD2 (5 bases). The TCR sequence derives from a young man in good health. Some clones in this sample may be carry-over from other donors' samples. What was sequenced was naive CD8+ T cells from PBMCs. The CDR3 spells CASSQDLGSPDTQYF. DNA of the CDR3: TGTGCCAGCAGCCAAGATCTAGGGAGTCCAGATACGCAGTATTTT.